This paragraph reports one TCR beta chain. Participants spanned ages about 18 to 90 years and resided in roughly 22 US areas. Profiling relied on immunoSEQ multiplex PCR, and the TCRdb table lists in-frame clones only, not all of them. The profile shows about 150,000 clones, roughly 81% of them singletons. This entry is derived from a study of blood T cell repertoires in COVID-19. Germline V gene sequence: CDR1 MGHRA, CDR2 YSYEKL. The ends lost 0 bases at V and 2 bases at J; junction bases unmatched: 11. The CDR3 has 18 amino acids. The sequenced sample was PBMCs or T cells enriched from blood (not recorded which). The clonotype comes from a woman between 50 and 59 years old with acute COVID-19. The chain is built from TRBV4-1 and TRBJ1-2; 8 bases are shared with TRBD1. This CDR3 reads CASSQEPKGQGANYGYTF. The CDR3 DNA sequence: TGCGCCAGCAGCCAAGAACCCAAAGGGCAGGGGGCCAACTATGGCTACACCTTC.